This record covers a single T cell receptor beta chain. This sample is part of a study of T cell repertoires in cytomegalovirus infection. The CDR3 has 16 residues. Germline CDR1 and CDR2: MDHEN and SYDVKM. V shed 6 bases and J 6 bases; nucleotides not matched to a gene: 10. A single record per CDR3 protein comes from TCRdb applying MiXCR to the reads. The table records about 740,000 distinct CDR3 sequences, approximately 34% of them present only once. The chain has TRBV28 and TRBJ2-1; 11 nucleotides match TRBD2. The sequenced sample was PBMCs. The TCR was taken from a human donor in good health (CMV status not recorded). Some clones in this sample may be carry-over from other donors' samples. The CDR3 DNA reads as TGTGCCAGCAGGCCCACTAGCGGGAGATGGGTCAATGAGCAGTTCTTC. As protein: CASRPTSGRWVNEQFF.